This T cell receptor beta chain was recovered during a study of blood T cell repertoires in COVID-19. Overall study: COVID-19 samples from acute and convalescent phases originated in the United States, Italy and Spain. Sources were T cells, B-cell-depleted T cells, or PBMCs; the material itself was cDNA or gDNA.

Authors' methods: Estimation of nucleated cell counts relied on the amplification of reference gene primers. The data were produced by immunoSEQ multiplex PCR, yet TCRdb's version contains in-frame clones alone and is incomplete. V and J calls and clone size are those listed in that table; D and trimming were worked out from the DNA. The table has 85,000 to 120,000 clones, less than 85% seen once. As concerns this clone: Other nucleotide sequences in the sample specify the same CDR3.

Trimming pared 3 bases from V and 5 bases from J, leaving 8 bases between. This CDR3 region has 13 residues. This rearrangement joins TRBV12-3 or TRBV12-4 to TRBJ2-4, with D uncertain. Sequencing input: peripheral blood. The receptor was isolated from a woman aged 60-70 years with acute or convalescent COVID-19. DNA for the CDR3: TGTGCCAGCAGTTTTTCGTCAGAAAACATTCAGTACTTC. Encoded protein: CASSFSSENIQYF.